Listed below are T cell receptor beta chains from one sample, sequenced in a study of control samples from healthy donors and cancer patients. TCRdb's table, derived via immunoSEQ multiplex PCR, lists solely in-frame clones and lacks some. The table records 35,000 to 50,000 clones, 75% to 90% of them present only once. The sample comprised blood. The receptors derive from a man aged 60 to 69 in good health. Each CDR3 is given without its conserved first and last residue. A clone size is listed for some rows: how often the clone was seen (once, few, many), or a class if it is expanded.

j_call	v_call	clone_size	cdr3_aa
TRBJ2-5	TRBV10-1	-	ASSEGRWSRVATETQY
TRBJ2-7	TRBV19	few	ASSPRQGAKYEQY
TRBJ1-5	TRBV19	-	ASSIVSSNQPQH
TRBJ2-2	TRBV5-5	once	ASSLVPVRVGTGELF
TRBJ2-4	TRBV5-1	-	ASSLRLGNIQY
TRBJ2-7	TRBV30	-	AWSEQAYSYEQY
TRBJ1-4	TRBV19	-	ASRTGTNEKLF
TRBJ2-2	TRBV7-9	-	ASSLSIRDERNTGELF
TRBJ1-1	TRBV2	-	ATTKAVQNTEAF
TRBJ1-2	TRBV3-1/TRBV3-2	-	ASSQTRDNYGYT
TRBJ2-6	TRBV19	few	ASRDPSGANVLT
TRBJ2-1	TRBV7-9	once	ASSFRHQGGF
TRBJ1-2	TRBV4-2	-	ASSQVGEGALGGYT
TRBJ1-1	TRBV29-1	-	SVGPRWGEAF
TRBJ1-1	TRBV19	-	ASSMASLNTEAF
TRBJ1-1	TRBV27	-	ASSTGRAEAF
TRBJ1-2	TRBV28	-	ASSPGHHYGYT
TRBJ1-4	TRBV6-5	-	ASKPVSVEKLF
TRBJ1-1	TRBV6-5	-	ASRSMGGATTEAF
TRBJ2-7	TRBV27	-	ASSLSAGTVAYEQY
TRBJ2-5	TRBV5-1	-	ASSRRTGVVETQY
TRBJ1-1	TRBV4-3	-	ASSQDRVQPEAF
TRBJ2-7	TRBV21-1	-	ASSKVLDGGYEQY